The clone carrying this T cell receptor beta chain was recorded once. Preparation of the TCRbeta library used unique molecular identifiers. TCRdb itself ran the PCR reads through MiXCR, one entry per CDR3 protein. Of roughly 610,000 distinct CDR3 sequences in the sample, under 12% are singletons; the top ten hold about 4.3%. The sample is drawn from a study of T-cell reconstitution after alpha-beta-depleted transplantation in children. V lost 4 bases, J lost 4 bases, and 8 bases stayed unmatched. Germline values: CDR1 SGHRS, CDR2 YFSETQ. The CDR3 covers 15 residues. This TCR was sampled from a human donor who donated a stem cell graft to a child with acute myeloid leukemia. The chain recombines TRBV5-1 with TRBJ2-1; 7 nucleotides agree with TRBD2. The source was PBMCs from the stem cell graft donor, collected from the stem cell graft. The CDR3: CASSPAGKGYNEQFF. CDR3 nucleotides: TGCGCCAGCAGCCCAGCGGGAAAGGGTTACAATGAGCAGTTCTTC.